Each of the 13 T cell receptor beta chains below was sequenced from the same sample in a study of T cells after posttransplantation cyclophosphamide (dated by TCRdb to 2016 to 2017). The treatment or condition label for this specimen denotes: high-dose cyclophosphamide on days +3 and +4 as single-agent GVHD prophylaxis. PTCy patients received busulfan and fludarabine conditioning, a related or unrelated marrow graft, and cyclophosphamide on days +3 and +4. Library method: the immunoSEQ multiplex PCR assay. Here the immuneACCESS table is served through TCRdb, limited to in-frame sequences with V and J called. Missing clones are a known gap in these copies; in checked studies unresolved V genes cover under half, and the rest lacks a known reason. The sample includes about 12,000 clones, with around 2% observed a single time. The ten largest clones take up about 14% of the sample. Sequencing used PBMCs, obtained after allogeneic stem cell transplant with posttransplant cyclophosphamide. These receptors originate from a young adult male patient who received an allogeneic stem cell transplant from a related donor, was CMV-positive, and had no GVHD. After a transplant, the graft donor may have provided part of the T cells.

This clone was counted between two and nine times. Here the CDR3 DNA reads TGCGCCAGCAGCCAAGACGTCGGACAGGGGGACACCGGGGAGCTGTTTTTT. This translates into CASSQDVGQGDTGELFF. The V call is TRBV4-1, the J call TRBJ2-2; 10 nucleotides align to TRBD1. The V gene end was trimmed by 0 bases and the J gene end by 3 bases; junction bases not matched to a gene: 4. From germline, CDR1 is MGHRA and CDR2 YSYEKL. CDR3 length: 17 residues.

This clone was recorded a few times. V gene TRBV2 combines with J gene TRBJ2-1, with 12 positions matching TRBD2. Per the germline V gene, CDR1 is SNHLY and CDR2 is FYNNEI. The V gene end was trimmed by 7 bases and the J gene end by 9 bases; junction bases not matched to a gene: 7. The CDR3 covers 14 residues. In DNA, the CDR3 is TGTGCCAGCAACCCGGGACTAGCGGGCCCTGAGCAGTTCTTC. This sequence encodes CASNPGLAGPEQFF.

This clone has more than one count but fewer than ten. V and J are TRBV7-9 and TRBJ2-3; 9 nucleotides match TRBD1. The CDR3 runs to 16 residues. Germline CDR1 and CDR2: SEHNR and FQNEAQ (reference sequence). The V and J ends lost 5 bases and 1 base, in that order; junction bases with no gene match: 7. This CDR3 is CASSPTGGAGTDTQYF. CDR3 bases: TGTGCCAGCAGCCCCACAGGGGGCGCGGGCACAGATACGCAGTATTTT.

The V gene is TRBV7-2, the J gene TRBJ1-2; D is unresolved. V lost 2 bases and J lost 8, with 18 bases in between. This CDR3 is 15 amino acids long. Germline CDR1 and CDR2: SGHTA and FQGNSA. In nucleotides, the CDR3 is TGTGCCAGCAGCTTATATGACACCCAACGGAACGGCTACACCTTC. Translation: CASSLYDTQRNGYTF.

This clone was observed a handful of times. The chain employs TRBV7-6 and TRBJ2-7; D is unresolved. This CDR3 is built from 16 residues. V dropped 1 base and J dropped 4 bases, with 17 bases sitting between them. Looked up from germline, CDR1 is SGHVS and CDR2 is FNYEAQ. The CDR3 nucleotides read TGTGCCAGCAGCTTAGGGGTGACGGAGCTTGGGTACGAGCAGTACTTC. Translating it yields CASSLGVTELGYEQYF.

The sample holds a few counts of this clone. The chain combines TRBV19 with TRBJ1-1, with no clear D. Germline values: CDR1 LNHDA, CDR2 SQIVND (reference sequence). Trimming removed 6 bases at V and 1 base at J, with 15 bases between. The CDR3 covers 15 residues. The CDR3 DNA reads as TGTGCCAGTAGCTTTACAGCACCCCCGAACACTGAAGCTTTCTTT. Translated: CASSFTAPPNTEAFF. The full variable domain, in which reference TRBV19 and TRBJ1-1 provide the parts outside the CDR3, is DGGITQSPKYLFRKEGQNVTLSCEQNLNHDAMYWYRQDPGQGLRLIYYSQIVNDFQKGDIAEGYSVSREKKESFPLTVTSAQKNPTAFYLCASSFTAPPNTEAFFGQGTRLTVV.

This clone has only a few counts. The genes are TRBV7-9 and TRBJ2-3; weak D call: TRBD1 (5 bases). The CDR3 is made up of 16 amino acids. Trimming shortened V by 0 bases and J by 9 bases, and 19 bases separated the two germline ends. Germline lookup yields CDR1 SEHNR and CDR2 FQNEAQ (reference sequence). The CDR3 sequence: CASSLADSRVSKTQYF. CDR3 DNA sequence: TGTGCCAGCAGCTTAGCCGACAGTCGTGTCTCCAAAACGCAGTATTTT.

In its sample, this clone was seen a few times. The same CDR3 is also encoded by other DNA sequences in this sample. The chain carries TRBV5-4 and TRBJ1-1; D gene unclear. Trimming took 6 bases from V and 2 from J, leaving 11 bases between them. The CDR3 sequence is 13 residues long. Germline V CDR1 and CDR2: SGHNT, YYREEE (reference sequence). The CDR3 sequence is CASTRRGNTEAFF. The CDR3 DNA sequence: TGTGCCAGCACCCGGCGGGGAAACACTGAAGCTTTCTTT.

This clone is classed as medium-sized (0.01 to 0.1%). The J gene is TRBJ2-7, the V gene TRBV7-9, with TRBD2 matching over 7 bases. The germline CDR1 and CDR2 sequences are SEHNR and FQNEAQ (reference sequence). This CDR3 spans 13 amino acids. With V trimmed by 7 bases and J by 7 bases, 10 bases remained unmatched. The CDR3 nucleotides read TGTGCCAGCACCTCGGGGGGTCGGGGGGAGCAGTACTTC. Translating it yields CASTSGGRGEQYF.

The rearrangement uses TRBV7-9 and TRBJ1-2; possibly TRBD1 for D (5 bases). Germline CDR1 is SEHNR and CDR2 is FQNEAQ (reference sequence). The CDR3 covers 12 residues. Trimming stripped 6 bases from V and 8 bases from J, with 13 bases between. CDR3 sequence reads: CASRVQDGGYTF. Written as DNA, the CDR3 is TGTGCCAGCAGAGTACAGGACGGCGGCTACACCTTC.

The chain has TRBV7-2 and TRBJ2-1; TRBD1 matches at 11 bases. Per the germline V gene, CDR1 is SGHTA and CDR2 is FQGNSA. V was pared by 1 base and J by 7 bases, with 9 bases of the junction left unmatched. The CDR3 loop spans 17 amino acids. CDR3 nucleotide sequence: TGTGCCAGCAGCTTAGTTCATGGGACAGGGGGGAAGAATGAGCAGTTCTTC. Its translation is CASSLVHGTGGKNEQFF.

This clone was seen only a few times. The chain joins TRBV21-1 to TRBJ1-2; TRBD1, as called in the table, went unchecked against the DNA. TRBV21-1 is shown as a pseudogene. The CDR3 covers 19 residues. CDR3 coding DNA: TGTGCCAGCAGCCCCCGAGAAGACAGGCCGGACGTTTTGGGCTATGGCTACACCTTC. The encoded protein is CASSPREDRPDVLGYGYTF.

This clone was counted between two and nine times. This chain joins TRBV21-1 and TRBJ2-7; TRBD1 is the table's D call and was not checked against the DNA. TRBV21-1 corresponds to a pseudogene. The CDR3 consists of 14 residues. The CDR3 DNA reads as TGTGCCAGCAGCTCGAGGGACAGGGGCTACGAGCAGTACTTC. Its translation is CASSSRDRGYEQYF.